This section outlines one T cell receptor (beta chain) sequence together with its context. Its antigen remains unknown. This specimen comes from a study of breast tumors, draining lymph nodes, adjacent tissues. The lymph nodes were axillary draining lymph nodes from breast cancer patients. This CDR3 is 13 amino acids long. Trimming stripped 0 bases from V and 5 bases from J, with 7 bases between. Germline V lookup: CDR1 SEHNR, CDR2 FQNEAQ (reference sequence). TCRdb itself ran the multiplex PCR reads through MiXCR, one entry per CDR3 protein. The table includes 270,000 or so distinct CDR3 sequences, 30% detected once. Study results and caveats: Tumor and nontumor repertoires were significantly more similar in luminal-like than in basal-like breast cancer. Findings are consistent with lymph node origin and intratumoral expansion of most tumor T cells. The lymph node origin of tumor T cells was framed as consistent with a hypothesis, not demonstrated.

The origin of this receptor is a female donor with breast cancer. Some clones in this sample may be carry-over from other donors' samples. This chain connects TRBV7-9 to TRBJ2-5; D is uncertain. Sample: axillary lymph node tissue. The DNA for the CDR3 is TGTGCCAGCAGCTTAGCGCGTTCGGAGACCCAGTACTTC. Translating it yields CASSLARSETQYF.